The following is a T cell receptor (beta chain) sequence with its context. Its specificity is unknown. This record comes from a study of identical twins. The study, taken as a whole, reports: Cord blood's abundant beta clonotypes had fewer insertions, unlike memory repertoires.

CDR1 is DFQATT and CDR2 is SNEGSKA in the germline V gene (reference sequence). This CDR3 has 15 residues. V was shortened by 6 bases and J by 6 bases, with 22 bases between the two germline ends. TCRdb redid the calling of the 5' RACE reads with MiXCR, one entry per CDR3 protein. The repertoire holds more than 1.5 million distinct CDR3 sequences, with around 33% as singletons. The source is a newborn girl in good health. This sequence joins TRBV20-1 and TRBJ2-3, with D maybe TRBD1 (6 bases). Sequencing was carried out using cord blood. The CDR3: CSADRPGVGADTQYF. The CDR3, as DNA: TGCAGTGCCGACAGGCCTGGCGTTGGGGCGGATACGCAGTATTTT.